This passage covers 16 T cell receptor beta chains from one sample sequenced in a study of blood T cell repertoires in COVID-19. The table came from immunoSEQ multiplex PCR; TCRdb's copy has only in-frame clones and leaves some out. Seen here are roughly 130,000 clones, 84% observed once, and the top ten hold approximately 3.6%. Sequenced: PBMCs or T cells enriched from blood (not recorded which). Receptor source: a woman in her fifties or sixties with acute COVID-19.

This chain connects TRBV7-9 to TRBJ2-5, with D possibly TRBD1 on 6 matching bases. The germline gives CDR1 SEHNR, CDR2 FQNEAQ (reference sequence). The CDR3 runs 11 residues. Trimming removed 7 bases at V and 5 bases at J, with 8 bases between. As DNA, the CDR3 is TGTGCCAGCAACAGGGATGAGACCCAGTACTTC. This codes for CASNRDETQYF.

The rearrangement uses TRBV1 and TRBJ2-1; the table's D call of TRBD2 was not tested on the DNA. TRBV1 constitutes a pseudogene. CDR3 size: 13 residues. The CDR3 protein is CTSSQVHSGEQFF. The CDR3 nucleotides are TGCACCAGCAGCCAGGTTCATAGCGGGGAGCAGTTCTTC.

The chain joins TRBV11-2 to TRBJ2-7, with TRBD2 matching 7 bases. The CDR3 covers 15 residues. Germline V gives CDR1 SGHAT, CDR2 FQNNGV. J was trimmed by 5 bases and V by 2 bases; bases with no gene match: 9. CDR3 sequence reads: CASSLNSASGNEQYF. In DNA form, the CDR3 reads TGTGCCAGCAGCTTAAATTCGGCTAGCGGAAACGAGCAGTACTTC.

This chain links TRBV12-3 or TRBV12-4 with TRBJ1-5; D call uncertain. With 3 bases removed from V and 3 bases from J, the gap between germline ends came to 6 bases. The length of the CDR3 is 13 residues. The CDR3 spells CASSFAPNQPQHF. DNA of the CDR3: TGTGCCAGCAGTTTTGCGCCCAATCAGCCCCAGCATTTT.

The chain has TRBV5-1 and TRBJ1-4; D is uncertain. V dropped 3 bases and J dropped 3 bases, with 3 bases sitting between them. Looked up from germline, CDR1 is SGHRS and CDR2 is YFSETQ. This CDR3 is 12 amino acids long. Here the CDR3 DNA reads TGCGCCAGCAGCTCCGCTAATGAAAAACTGTTTTTT. Translation gives CASSSANEKLFF.

This chain links TRBV12-2 with TRBJ2-1; the D call of TRBD2 is as the table states it, not checked on the DNA. TRBV12-2 is a known pseudogene. The CDR3 is 15 amino acids. The CDR3 reads CASRLNIRVHNEQFF. In nucleotides, the CDR3 is TGTGCAAGTCGCTTAAATATTCGGGTCCACAATGAGCAGTTCTTC.

This clone occurred once. V is TRBV6-5 and J is TRBJ2-5, with 7 bases aligning to TRBD2. The CDR3 spans 14 residues. The ends lost 2 bases at V and 4 bases at J; junction bases unmatched: 4. The germline gives CDR1 MNHEY, CDR2 SVGAGI. The CDR3 bases are TGTGCCAGCAGTTACGCGGGGGTGGGAGAGACCCAGTACTTC. Protein product: CASSYAGVGETQYF.

V usage is TRBV5-1 and J usage is TRBJ2-4; TRBD1 matches 7 bases. The J segment lost 5 bases and the V segment lost 2 bases, leaving 7 bases of the junction unmatched. CDR1 is SGHRS, CDR2 YFSETQ, per germline. This CDR3 has 15 residues. The CDR3 reads CASSFRGGVQNIQYF. In nucleotides, the CDR3 is TGCGCCAGCAGCTTTAGAGGGGGCGTACAAAACATTCAGTACTTC.

This clone was counted between two and nine times. The rearrangement joins TRBV7-2 to TRBJ1-5; TRBD1 is a possible D gene (5 bases). The CDR3 contains 14 residues. V was clipped by 1 base and J by 7 bases, with 11 bases between them. Per germline, CDR1 SGHTA and CDR2 FQGNSA. For the CDR3, the DNA is TGTGCCAGCAGCTTAGTCAGGGTGCGACAGCCCCAGCATTTT. Translation gives CASSLVRVRQPQHF.

The V gene is TRBV3-1 (or the pseudogene TRBV3-2), the J gene TRBJ2-1; 13 bases match TRBD2. Trimming at V came to 1 base and at J to 4 bases, leaving 7 bases not matched to a gene. The CDR3 is 18 residues long. The germline V gene encodes CDR1 LGHDT and CDR2 YNNKEL (reference sequence). As DNA, the CDR3 is TGTGCCAGCAGCCAAGGGACTAGCGGGAGTTGGGTGTACAATGAGCAGTTCTTC. Translated: CASSQGTSGSWVYNEQFF.

This sequence joins TRBV28 and TRBJ1-6, with 8 nucleotides matching TRBD1. V trimming: 8 bases; J trimming: 5 bases; junction bases outside the gene matches: 5. The V gene's germline CDR1 is MDHEN and CDR2 SYDVKM. The CDR3 is 14 amino acids. CDR3 in amino acids: CASRQGSDNSPLHF. In DNA form, the CDR3 reads TGTGCCAGCCGACAGGGGTCAGATAATTCACCCCTCCACTTT.

The rearrangement uses TRBV29-1 and TRBJ1-1; D is unresolved. Germline assignment: CDR1 SQVTM and CDR2 ANQGSEA. V was cut by 5 bases and J by 4 bases, with 8 bases left in between. CDR3 size: 11 residues. DNA for the CDR3: TGCAGCGTTCGAGATAGCACTGAAGCTTTCTTT. Encoded protein: CSVRDSTEAFF. Full variable domain (missing parts from reference TRBV29-1 and TRBJ1-1): SAVISQKPSRDICQRGTSLTIQCQVDSQVTMMFWYRQQPGQSLTLIATANQGSEATYESGFVIDKFPISRPNLTFSTLTVSNMSPEDSSIYLCSVRDSTEAFFGQGTRLTVV.

The V gene is TRBV24-1, the J gene TRBJ2-5; D is possibly TRBD1 (5 bases). This CDR3 region has 13 residues. The V and J ends lost 2 bases and 5 bases respectively, with 8 bases between them. Germline loops: CDR1 KGHDR, CDR2 SFDVKD. CDR3 bases: TGTGCCACCAGTGATTCAGGGTTGGAGACCCAGTACTTC. Amino acids: CATSDSGLETQYF.

The J gene is TRBJ2-2, the V gene TRBV24-1, with 10 bases lining up with TRBD2. This CDR3 spans 17 amino acids. Germline CDR1 and CDR2: KGHDR and SFDVKD. The trim removed 2 bases at V and 6 bases at J, leaving 8 bases unmatched. The CDR3 loop is CATSDSASGSWAGELFF. CDR3 DNA sequence: TGTGCCACCAGTGATTCGGCTAGCGGGAGTTGGGCCGGGGAGCTGTTTTTT.

This clone appeared a single time. The rearrangement links TRBV28 to TRBJ1-2; 8 bases match TRBD1. CDR1 is MDHEN, CDR2 SYDVKM, per germline. CDR3 length equals 13 residues. Germline trimming cut 2 bases from V and 8 bases from J; bases unmatched to any gene: 4. DNA of the CDR3: TGTGCCAGCAGTTTAACAGGGGGAAGGGGCTACACCTTC. The encoded protein is CASSLTGGRGYTF.

This clone has just one count. V is TRBV4-2 and J is TRBJ2-1; 7 nucleotides agree with TRBD2. The CDR3 runs 15 residues. The trim removed 4 bases at V and 6 bases at J, leaving 9 bases unmatched. CDR1 LGHNA and CDR2 YNFKEQ come from the germline V gene. This CDR3 is CASSPLAGEVNEQFF. In DNA form, the CDR3 reads TGTGCCAGCAGCCCTCTCGCGGGAGAGGTCAATGAGCAGTTCTTC.